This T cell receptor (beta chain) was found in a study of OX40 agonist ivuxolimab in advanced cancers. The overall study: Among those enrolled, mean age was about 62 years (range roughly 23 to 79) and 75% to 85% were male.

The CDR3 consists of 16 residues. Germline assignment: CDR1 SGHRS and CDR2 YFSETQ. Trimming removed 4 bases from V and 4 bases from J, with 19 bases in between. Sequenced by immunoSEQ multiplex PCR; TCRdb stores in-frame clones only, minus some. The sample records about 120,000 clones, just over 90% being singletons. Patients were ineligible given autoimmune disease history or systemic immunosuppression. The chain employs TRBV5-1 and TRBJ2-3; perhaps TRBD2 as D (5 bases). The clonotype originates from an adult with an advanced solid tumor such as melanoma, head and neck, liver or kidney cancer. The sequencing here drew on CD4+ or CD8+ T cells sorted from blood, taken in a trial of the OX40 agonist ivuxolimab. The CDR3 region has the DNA TGCGCCAGCAGCCTATCGGGGTCTGTTGGTCCAGATACGCAGTATTTT. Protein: CASSLSGSVGPDTQYF.